The T cell receptor beta chain under discussion was sequenced for a study of T-cell memory formation after mild COVID-19. The study, taken as a whole, reports: Memory cells collected pre-infection included some clones that later responded, suggesting cross-reactive memory joined. Contracting CD8+ clones were enriched in EMRA, CD4+ mainly in CM and EM.

On this clonotype: The antigen is not known.

Each CDR3 protein gets one entry after TCRdb re-called the 5' RACE reads with MiXCR. The repertoire includes almost 350,000 distinct CDR3 sequences, 20% to 25% of them detected once, and 21% sits in the top ten. The receptor's source is a man aged 18 to 29 who had mild COVID-19 (a few samples of this study predate the infection). Cell type and time point are not known. The sequencing input was PBMCs or a T cell subset sorted from them (not recorded which).

CDR3 region: CASNLIGRSSTDTQYF. The CDR3 coding sequence is TGTGCCAGCAATCTCATCGGCAGGTCGAGCACAGATACGCAGTATTTT. V and J are TRBV28 and TRBJ2-3; D not resolved. The V gene's germline CDR1 is MDHEN and CDR2 SYDVKM. The CDR3 loop spans 16 amino acids. Trimming removed 7 bases from V and 0 bases from J, with 17 bases in between. The full variable domain, rest sourced from reference TRBV28 and TRBJ2-3, is DVKVTQSSRYLVKRTGEKVFLECVQDMDHENMFWYRQDPGLGLRLIYFSYDVKMKEKGDIPEGYSVSREKKERFSLILESASTNQTSMYLCASNLIGRSSTDTQYFGPGTRLTVL.